Below are 3 T cell receptor beta chains sequenced from a single sample in a study of T cell repertoires in cytomegalovirus infection. TCRdb processed the reads anew with MiXCR; each CDR3 protein has one entry. The table has some 230,000 distinct CDR3 sequences, 20% to 25% seen once. Source material: CD8+ T cells from PBMCs. The receptors come from a human donor in good health (CMV status not recorded). Some clones in this sample may be carry-over from other donors' samples.

The chain joins TRBV9 to TRBJ2-1; D possibly uses TRBD1 or TRBD2 (5 bases each). The CDR3 runs to 16 residues. Trimming took 3 bases from V and 9 from J, leaving 22 bases between them. The germline V gene encodes CDR1 SGDLS and CDR2 YYNGEE. The CDR3, as DNA: TGTGCCAGCAGCGGACCGAGGGGCTGGCCTACAAGTGAGCAGTTCTTC. Protein: CASSGPRGWPTSEQFF.

The CDR3 bases are TGTGCCAGCAGTTCCATCTTAAGCGGGGGGGACTACAATGAGCAGTTCTTC. Its protein product is CASSSILSGGDYNEQFF. The chain joins TRBV27 to TRBJ2-1; 10 bases agree with TRBD2. The CDR3 runs to 17 residues. Germline V gene data show CDR1 as MNHEY and CDR2 as SMNVEV (reference sequence). The J segment lost 3 bases and the V segment lost 4 bases, leaving 9 bases of the junction unmatched.

The J gene is TRBJ2-3, the V gene TRBV28, with D tentatively TRBD2 (5 bases). Trimming pared 6 bases from V and 5 bases from J, leaving 18 bases between. This CDR3 has 15 amino acids. The germline V gene has CDR1 MDHEN and CDR2 SYDVKM. CDR3 DNA: TGTGCCAGCAGACAAACTAGTTACCTTGGAGATACGCAGTATTTT. This encodes CASRQTSYLGDTQYF.